This T cell receptor (beta chain) was profiled in a study of T cell changes during pregnancy in multiple sclerosis. Profiling relied on immunoSEQ multiplex PCR, and the TCRdb table lists in-frame clones only, not all of them. The sample has roughly 72,000 clones, roughly 90% seen once. This clone has just one count. Germline V gives CDR1 SGHVS, CDR2 FNYEAQ. This CDR3 has 14 amino acids. The V segment lost 5 bases and the J segment 2 bases; nucleotides outside the gene matches: 5. The specimen was peripheral blood, collected in the first trimester of pregnancy. The rearrangement joins TRBV7-6 to TRBJ2-7; 8 bases map to TRBD2. The sequence was obtained from a female donor in good health, enrolled as a control in a pregnancy study. The chain's CDR3 is CASSLREGAYEQYF. CDR3 DNA sequence: TGTGCCAGCAGCCTCCGGGAGGGGGCCTACGAGCAGTACTTC. Supplemented by reference TRBV7-6 and TRBJ2-7, the full variable domain reads GAGVSQSPRYKVTKRGQDVALRCDPISGHVSLYWYRQALGQGPEFLTYFNYEAQQDKSGLPNDRFSAERPEGSISTLTIQRTEQRDSAMYRCASSLREGAYEQYFGPGTRLTVT.